One and the same sample provided the 29 T cell receptor beta chains below, sequenced in a study of T cell responses to AZD1222 COVID-19 vaccine. The data were produced by immunoSEQ multiplex PCR, yet TCRdb's version contains in-frame clones alone and is incomplete. Of approximately 89,000 clones listed, 90% to 95% are singletons. Sequenced material: peripheral blood, taken on day 0 of AZD1222 vaccination. These receptors were obtained from an adult in good health.

The rearrangement uses TRBV30 and TRBJ1-1; 8 bases match TRBD1. V dropped 1 base and J dropped 1; count of bases not matched to a gene: 5. This CDR3 is built from 15 residues. Per the germline V gene, CDR1 is GTSNPN and CDR2 is SVGIG (reference sequence). The DNA of the CDR3 is TGTGCCTGGAGTGACCCCGGACAGGGGAACACTGAAGCTTTCTTT. Protein product: CAWSDPGQGNTEAFF.

V is TRBV28 and J is TRBJ1-1; D might be TRBD1 (5 bases). The CDR3 is 14 residues long. Trimming removed 6 bases at V and 7 bases at J, with 18 bases between. In germline, CDR1 is MDHEN, CDR2 SYDVKM. The CDR3 reads CASSPPSTVSEAFF. The CDR3 nucleotides are TGTGCCAGCAGCCCGCCCTCGACAGTTAGTGAAGCTTTCTTT.

The chain has TRBV11-3 and TRBJ2-7, with 10 nucleotides matching TRBD1. Germline V lookup: CDR1 SGHNT, CDR2 YENEEA. The CDR3 is 15 residues long. V shed 3 bases, J shed 2 bases, and the junction held 4 bases outside the gene matches. CDR3 DNA: TGTGCCAGCAGCTTGGGACAGGGGATGACCTACGAGCAGTACTTC. Residues: CASSLGQGMTYEQYF.

The chain uses TRBV5-8 and TRBJ1-1; tentatively, D is TRBD1 (6 bases). Trimming cost V 4 bases and J 1 base, with 17 bases left between them. The CDR3 is 16 residues long. Germline V gives CDR1 SGHTS, CDR2 YDEGEE. The CDR3 spells CASSLGDGGQNTEAFF. As DNA, the CDR3 is TGTGCCAGCAGCCTCGGGGATGGGGGACAGAACACTGAAGCTTTCTTT.

The V and J genes are TRBV24-1 and TRBJ2-3; 9 bases line up with TRBD1. This CDR3 is 19 amino acids long. Germline trimming cut 0 bases from V and 1 base from J; bases unmatched to any gene: 10. Germline lookup yields CDR1 KGHDR and CDR2 SFDVKD. The chain's CDR3 is CATSDLPKDRGAGTDTQYF. As DNA, the CDR3 is TGTGCCACCAGTGATTTGCCTAAGGACAGGGGAGCCGGCACAGATACGCAGTATTTT.

The genes are TRBV5-1 and TRBJ2-3, with TRBD2 matching over 9 bases. With 3 bases clipped from V and 0 bases from J, the junction kept 8 bases outside the gene matches. Germline V gene lookup returns CDR1 SGHRS and CDR2 YFSETQ. The CDR3 contains 17 residues. CDR3: CASSSGGTSLSTDTQYF. CDR3 DNA sequence: TGCGCCAGCAGCTCCGGGGGGACTAGCTTGAGCACAGATACGCAGTATTTT.

This sequence joins TRBV5-8 and TRBJ1-3, with unresolved D. V was pared by 3 bases and J by 1 base, with 11 bases between. Germline lookup yields CDR1 SGHTS and CDR2 YDEGEE. CDR3 size: 15 residues. The CDR3 region has the DNA TGTGCCAGCAGCTGGGATAAGGCTTCTGGAAACACCATATATTTT. Translating gives CASSWDKASGNTIYF.

The J gene is TRBJ2-7, the V gene TRBV7-2, with 14 bases matching TRBD2. The CDR3 runs to 15 residues. V gave up 4 bases and J gave up 7 bases; unmatched junction bases: 6. The V gene's germline CDR1 is SGHTA and CDR2 FQGNSA. CDR3 DNA sequence: TGTGCCAGCAGCTCGGGACTAGCGGGAGTCGAGGAGCAGTACTTC. Its translation is CASSSGLAGVEEQYF.

The table lists this clone with a count of one. This CDR3 is CASTSSPGHNYGYTF. CDR3 sequence (DNA): TGTGCCAGTACCTCCTCCCCGGGACATAACTATGGCTACACCTTC. The chain links TRBV19 to TRBJ1-2, with D maybe TRBD1 (6 bases). Germline-derived CDR1 and CDR2 are LNHDA and SQIVND (reference sequence). The CDR3 totals 15 residues. Trimming shortened V by 7 bases and J by 1 base, and 16 bases separated the two germline ends.

The chain combines TRBV5-1 with TRBJ2-3; D is uncertain. The CDR3 length is 15 residues. The V gene's germline CDR1 is SGHRS and CDR2 YFSETQ. Trimming removed 2 bases at V and 1 base at J, with 11 bases between. The CDR3 spells CASSFYQSGTDTQYF. CDR3 DNA: TGCGCCAGCAGCTTCTACCAGTCTGGCACAGATACGCAGTATTTT.

The genes are TRBV6-5 and TRBJ2-1; the D gene is possibly TRBD1 (5 bases). The CDR3 has 16 amino acids. Trimming left V 0 bases short and J 1 base short, with 10 bases between. Looked up from germline, CDR1 is MNHEY and CDR2 is SVGAGI. The CDR3 region is CASSYSAGRSYNEQFF. For the CDR3, the DNA is TGTGCCAGCAGTTACTCGGCAGGGCGGTCCTACAATGAGCAGTTCTTC.

This rearrangement joins TRBV2 to TRBJ1-1, with 8 positions matching TRBD1. There are 14 residues in the CDR3. V gave up 1 base and J gave up 5 bases; unmatched junction bases: 3. Germline V CDR1 and CDR2: SNHLY, FYNNEI. CDR3 coding DNA: TGTGCCAGCAGTGAAGGTCAGGGGGCTACTGAAGCTTTCTTT. This encodes CASSEGQGATEAFF. Full variable domain (remainder filled in from reference TRBV2 and TRBJ1-1): EPEVTQTPSHQVTQMGQEVILRCVPISNHLYFYWYRQILGQKVEFLVSFYNNEISEKSEIFDDQFSVERPDGSNFTLKIRSTKLEDSAMYFCASSEGQGATEAFFGQGTRLTVV.

The chain joins TRBV5-6 to TRBJ2-1; 7 nucleotides line up with TRBD1. Germline V gene sequence: CDR1 SGHDT, CDR2 YYEEEE. V lost 4 bases, J lost 0 bases, and 16 bases stayed unmatched. The CDR3 extends over 19 amino acids. The CDR3 region is CASSGMDRFISPSYNEQFF. The DNA of the CDR3 is TGTGCCAGCAGCGGGATGGACAGGTTCATCTCCCCCTCCTACAATGAGCAGTTCTTC. The whole variable domain, filled in from reference TRBV5-6 and TRBJ2-1, reads DAGVTQSPTHLIKTRGQQVTLRCSPKSGHDTVSWYQQALGQGPQFIFQYYEEEERQRGNFPDRFSGHQFPNYSSELNVNALLLGDSALYLCASSGMDRFISPSYNEQFFGPGTRLTVL.

This chain links TRBV6-1 with TRBJ1-1; no definite D call. The V end lost 1 base, the J end lost 4 bases, and 10 bases lay between the germline ends. The CDR3 loop spans 14 amino acids. Germline V CDR1 and CDR2: MNHNS, SASEGT. Here the CDR3 reads CASSEVGVGTEAFF. DNA for the CDR3: TGTGCCAGCAGTGAAGTCGGGGTTGGCACTGAAGCTTTCTTT.

The rearrangement links TRBV5-1 to TRBJ2-3, with 7 bases aligning to TRBD2. From germline, CDR1 is SGHRS and CDR2 YFSETQ. J gave up 7 bases and V 0 bases, and 17 bases lay outside the gene matches. The CDR3 loop spans 18 amino acids. CDR3 protein: CASSLGSWAGVGLHTQYF. The CDR3 region has the DNA TGCGCCAGCAGCTTGGGTTCCTGGGCGGGAGTCGGTCTTCATACGCAGTATTTT.

The gene calls are TRBV19 and TRBJ2-1, with D perhaps TRBD1 (5 bases). The length of the CDR3 is 13 residues. The germline V and J ends were trimmed by 5 bases and 4 bases, with 9 bases remaining between them. Germline V gives CDR1 LNHDA, CDR2 SQIVND (reference sequence). CDR3 sequence: CASSSTEYNEQFF. Written as DNA, the CDR3 is TGTGCCAGTAGTTCGACAGAGTACAATGAGCAGTTCTTC.

The chain uses TRBV13 and TRBJ1-1, with TRBD1 identical over 7 bases. CDR1 is PRHDT and CDR2 is FYEKMQ in the germline V gene (reference sequence). The CDR3 runs 15 residues. V shed 4 bases, J shed 6 bases, and the junction held 11 bases outside the gene matches. The CDR3 spells CASSYRTGPFAEAFF. DNA for the CDR3: TGTGCCAGCAGCTACCGGACAGGTCCCTTCGCTGAAGCTTTCTTT.

The genes are TRBV28 and TRBJ2-1, with 7 bases aligning to TRBD2. Germline V gene sequence: CDR1 MDHEN, CDR2 SYDVKM. The V gene end was trimmed by 2 bases and the J gene end by 2 bases; junction bases not matched to a gene: 3. The CDR3 is 15 amino acids. In nucleotides, the CDR3 is TGTGCCAGCAGTTTAGCGGGAGAAACCTACAATGAGCAGTTCTTC. It specifies CASSLAGETYNEQFF.

The chain has TRBV28 and TRBJ1-2, with 8 bases fitting TRBD1. The V gene end was trimmed by 6 bases and the J gene end by 7 bases; junction bases not matched to a gene: 10. CDR3 size: 14 residues. Germline lookup yields CDR1 MDHEN and CDR2 SYDVKM. CDR3 nucleotides: TGTGCCAGCAGGCCAACCAGGGGGCGATTTGGCTACACCTTC. As protein: CASRPTRGRFGYTF.

V and J are TRBV12-5 and TRBJ2-2; 13 nucleotides align to TRBD2. This CDR3 has 17 amino acids. Germline trimming cut 7 bases from V and 9 bases from J; bases unmatched to any gene: 14. The germline CDR1 and CDR2 sequences are LGHNT and FRNRAP. CDR3 DNA: TGTGCTAGTGCCCCAATGGGGACTAGCGGGAATAGCCGGGAGCTGTTTTTT. This codes for CASAPMGTSGNSRELFF.

The chain employs TRBV30 and TRBJ2-1; D not certain. The CDR3 sequence is 15 residues long. CDR1 and CDR2 from the germline V gene are GTSNPN and SVGIG (reference sequence). V was trimmed by 3 bases and J by 2 bases, leaving 14 bases between them. In DNA, the CDR3 is TGTGCCTGGAGCCCGACTGGATCTCCCTACAATGAGCAGTTCTTC. It is translated as CAWSPTGSPYNEQFF.

The V gene is TRBV9, the J gene TRBJ1-1, with D perhaps TRBD1 (5 bases). Between the trimmed V and J ends, which lost 2 bases and 2 bases, there was a span of 10 bases. This CDR3 has 14 residues. Germline V gene sequence: CDR1 SGDLS, CDR2 YYNGEE. The DNA for the CDR3 is TGTGCCAGCAGCGTGTTACAGGCAAACACTGAAGCTTTCTTT. Translating gives CASSVLQANTEAFF.

V and J are TRBV27 and TRBJ1-5; D is ambiguous. Trimming pared 5 bases from V and 4 bases from J, leaving 12 bases between. The CDR3 runs 14 residues. Germline values: CDR1 MNHEY, CDR2 SMNVEV (reference sequence). The CDR3 nucleotides are TGTGCCAGCAGTATCTCGGACGGTAATCAGCCCCAGCATTTT. Protein sequence: CASSISDGNQPQHF.

The chain is built from TRBV6-6 and TRBJ2-1, with a possible D match to TRBD2 (6 bases). The length of the CDR3 is 16 residues. Trimming shortened V by 1 base and J by 8 bases, and 18 bases separated the two germline ends. Germline V gene data show CDR1 as MNHNY and CDR2 as SVGAGI (reference sequence). Here the CDR3 DNA reads TGTGCCAGCAGTTACTTATCACGGGGGAGTCGGGATGAGCAGTTCTTC. Its protein is CASSYLSRGSRDEQFF.

The rearrangement joins TRBV2 to TRBJ1-5; unclear D gene. Germline CDR1 reads SNHLY; CDR2 reads FYNNEI. The V and J ends lost 5 bases and 7 bases respectively, with 9 bases between them. This CDR3 is 12 amino acids long. CDR3 bases: TGTGCCAGCAGTAGAAGTAAGCAGCCCCAGCATTTT. Encoded protein: CASSRSKQPQHF.

The CDR3 sequence: CASSLGLAYEQYF. The CDR3 DNA follows: TGTGCCAGCAGTTTAGGACTAGCCTACGAGCAGTACTTC. The rearrangement links TRBV27 to TRBJ2-7; 7 bases align to TRBD2. Germline CDR1 reads MNHEY; CDR2 reads SMNVEV (reference sequence). This CDR3 is built from 13 residues. The junction had 0 bases not matched to a gene; V was cut back by 2 bases and J by 2 bases.

The chain employs TRBV6-5 and TRBJ2-3; D call uncertain. Per germline, CDR1 MNHEY and CDR2 SVGAGI. V lost 8 bases to trimming and J lost 6 bases, with 12 bases between them. This CDR3 is 12 amino acids long. CDR3 bases: TGTGCCAGCTGCGAATATACGGATACGCAGTATTTT. Protein: CASCEYTDTQYF.

This clone was counted once. The V and J genes are TRBV12-2 and TRBJ1-4. TRBV12-2 is marked as a pseudogene. This CDR3 comprises 17 residues. The CDR3 region has the DNA TGTGCAAGTCGCTTAGTCGGCGGGCCCTTACTGAGGGAAAAACTGTTTTTT. Its translation is CASRLVGGPLLREKLFF.

This clone was observed a single time. V is TRBV7-9 and J is TRBJ1-2; D gene unclear. V lost 4 bases and J lost 8, with 14 bases in between. Looked up from germline, CDR1 is SEHNR and CDR2 is FQNEAQ (reference sequence). The CDR3 runs to 13 residues. DNA of the CDR3: TGTGCCAGCAGCTCCAGCCGGGGTAAGGGCTACACCTTC. It specifies CASSSSRGKGYTF.